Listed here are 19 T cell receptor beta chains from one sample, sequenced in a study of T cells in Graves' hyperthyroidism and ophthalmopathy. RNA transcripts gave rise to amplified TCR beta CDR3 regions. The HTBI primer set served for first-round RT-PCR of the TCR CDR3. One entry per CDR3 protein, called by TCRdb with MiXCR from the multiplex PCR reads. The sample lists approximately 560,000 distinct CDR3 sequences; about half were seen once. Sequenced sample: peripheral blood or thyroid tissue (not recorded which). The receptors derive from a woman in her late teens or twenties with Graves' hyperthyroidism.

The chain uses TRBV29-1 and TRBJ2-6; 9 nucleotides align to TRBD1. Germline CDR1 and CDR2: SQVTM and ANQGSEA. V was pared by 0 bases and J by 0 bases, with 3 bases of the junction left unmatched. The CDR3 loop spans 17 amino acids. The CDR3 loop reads CSVEDYRGHSGANVLTF. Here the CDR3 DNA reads TGCAGCGTTGAAGACTACAGGGGGCACTCTGGGGCCAACGTCCTGACTTTC.

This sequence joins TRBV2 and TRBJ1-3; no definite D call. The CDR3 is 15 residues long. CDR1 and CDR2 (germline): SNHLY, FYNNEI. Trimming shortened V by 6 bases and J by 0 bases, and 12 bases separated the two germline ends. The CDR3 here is CASRPDRDSGNTIYF. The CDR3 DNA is TGTGCCAGCAGACCTGACCGTGACTCTGGAAACACCATATATTTT. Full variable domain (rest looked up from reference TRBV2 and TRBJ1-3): EPEVTQTPSHQVTQMGQEVILRCVPISNHLYFYWYRQILGQKVEFLVSFYNNEISEKSEIFDDQFSVERPDGSNFTLKIRSTKLEDSAMYFCASRPDRDSGNTIYFGEGSWLTVV.

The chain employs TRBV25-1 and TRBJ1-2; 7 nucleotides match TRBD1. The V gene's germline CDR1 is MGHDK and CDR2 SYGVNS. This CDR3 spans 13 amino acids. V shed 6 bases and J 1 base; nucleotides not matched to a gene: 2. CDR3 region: CASRTGDNYGYTF. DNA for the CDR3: TGTGCCAGCAGAACAGGGGATAACTATGGCTACACCTTC.

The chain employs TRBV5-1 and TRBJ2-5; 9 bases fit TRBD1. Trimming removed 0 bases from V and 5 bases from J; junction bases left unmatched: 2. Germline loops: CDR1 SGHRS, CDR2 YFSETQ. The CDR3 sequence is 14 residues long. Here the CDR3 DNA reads TGCGCCAGCAGCTTGGGGGACAGGGTGGAGACCCAGTACTTC. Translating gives CASSLGDRVETQYF. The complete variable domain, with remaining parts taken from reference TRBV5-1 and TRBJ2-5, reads KAGVTQTPRYLIKTRGQQVTLSCSPISGHRSVSWYQQTPGQGLQFLFEYFSETQRNKGNFPGRFSGRQFSNSRSEMNVSTLELGDSALYLCASSLGDRVETQYFGPGTRLLVL.

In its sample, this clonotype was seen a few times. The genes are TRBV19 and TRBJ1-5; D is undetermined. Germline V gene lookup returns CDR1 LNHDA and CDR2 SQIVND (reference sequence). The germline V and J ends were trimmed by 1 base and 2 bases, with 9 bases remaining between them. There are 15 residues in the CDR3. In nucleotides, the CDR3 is TGTGCCAGTAGTATAGGTGGCGGGGGCAATCAGCCCCAGCATTTT. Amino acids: CASSIGGGGNQPQHF.

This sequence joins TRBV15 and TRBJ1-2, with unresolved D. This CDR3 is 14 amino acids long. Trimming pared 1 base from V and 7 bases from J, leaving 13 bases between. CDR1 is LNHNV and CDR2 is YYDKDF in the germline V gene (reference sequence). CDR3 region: CATSRVRVRGGYTF. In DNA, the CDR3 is TGTGCCACCAGCAGAGTTCGGGTACGGGGTGGCTACACCTTC.

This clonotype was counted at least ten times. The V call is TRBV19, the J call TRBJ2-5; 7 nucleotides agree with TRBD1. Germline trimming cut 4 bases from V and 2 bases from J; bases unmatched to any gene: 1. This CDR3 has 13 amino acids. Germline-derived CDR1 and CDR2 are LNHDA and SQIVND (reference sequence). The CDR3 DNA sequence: TGTGCCAGTAGTAAGGGACAGCAAGAGACCCAGTACTTC. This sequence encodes CASSKGQQETQYF.

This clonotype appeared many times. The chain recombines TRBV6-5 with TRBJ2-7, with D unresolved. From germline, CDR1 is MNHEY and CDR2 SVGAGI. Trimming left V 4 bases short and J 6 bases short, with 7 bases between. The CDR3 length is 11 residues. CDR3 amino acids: CASSSLREQYF. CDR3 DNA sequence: TGTGCCAGCAGTTCCCTTCGCGAGCAGTACTTC.

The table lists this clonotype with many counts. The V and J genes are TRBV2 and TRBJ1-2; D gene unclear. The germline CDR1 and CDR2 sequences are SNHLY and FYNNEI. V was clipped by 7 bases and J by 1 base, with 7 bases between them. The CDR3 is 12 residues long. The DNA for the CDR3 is TGTGCCAGCAAAACACATAACTATGGCTACACCTTC. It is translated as CASKTHNYGYTF.

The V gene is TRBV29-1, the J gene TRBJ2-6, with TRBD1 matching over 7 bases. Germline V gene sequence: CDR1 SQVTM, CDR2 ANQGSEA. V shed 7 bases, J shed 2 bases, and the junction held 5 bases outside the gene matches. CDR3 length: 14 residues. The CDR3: CSATTGTGANVLTF. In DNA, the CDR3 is TGCAGCGCCACGACAGGGACTGGGGCCAACGTCCTGACTTTC.

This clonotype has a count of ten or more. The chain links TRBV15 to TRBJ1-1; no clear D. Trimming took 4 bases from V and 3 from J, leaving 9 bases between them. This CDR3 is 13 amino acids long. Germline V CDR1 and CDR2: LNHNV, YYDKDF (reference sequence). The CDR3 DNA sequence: TGTGCCACCAGCATGAGGAGGGACACTGAAGCTTTCTTT. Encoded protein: CATSMRRDTEAFF.

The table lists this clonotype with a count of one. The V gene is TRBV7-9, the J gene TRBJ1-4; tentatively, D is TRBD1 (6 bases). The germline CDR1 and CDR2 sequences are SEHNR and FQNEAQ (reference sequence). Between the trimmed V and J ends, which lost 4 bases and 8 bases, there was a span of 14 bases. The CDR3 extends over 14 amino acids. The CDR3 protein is CASSSPPRGEKLFF. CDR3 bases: TGTGCCAGCAGCTCCCCCCCTAGGGGGGAAAAACTGTTTTTT.

In DNA form, the CDR3 reads TGTGCCAGCAGCTTGGCGGGACAGGGATACCAAGAGACCCAGTACTTC. This gives the protein CASSLAGQGYQETQYF. This chain links TRBV5-5 with TRBJ2-5; 9 bases are shared with TRBD1. The CDR3 is 16 residues long. The germline V gene encodes CDR1 SGHKS and CDR2 YYEKEE (reference sequence). Trimming removed 0 bases from V and 0 bases from J; junction bases left unmatched: 3. The full variable domain, its missing parts supplied by reference TRBV5-5 and TRBJ2-5, is DAGVTQSPTHLIKTRGQQVTLRCSPISGHKSVSWYQQVLGQGPQFIFQYYEKEERGRGNFPDRFSARQFPNYSSELNVNALLLGDSALYLCASSLAGQGYQETQYFGPGTRLLVL.

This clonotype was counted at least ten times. CDR3 residues: CASSSPGSGAEKLFF. The CDR3 DNA reads TGTGCCAGCAGCTCGCCAGGGAGTGGAGCAGAAAAACTGTTTTTT. The chain links TRBV7-6 to TRBJ1-4; possible D gene TRBD1, 5 bases. This CDR3 contains 15 residues. CDR1 and CDR2 (germline): SGHVS, FNYEAQ. V lost 4 bases and J lost 8, with 17 bases in between.

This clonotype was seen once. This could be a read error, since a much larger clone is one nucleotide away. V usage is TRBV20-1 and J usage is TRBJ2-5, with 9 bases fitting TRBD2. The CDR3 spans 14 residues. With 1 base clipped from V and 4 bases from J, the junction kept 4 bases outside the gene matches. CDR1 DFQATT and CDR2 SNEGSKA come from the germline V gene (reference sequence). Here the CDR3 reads CSARVGLALETQYF. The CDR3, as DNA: TGCAGTGCTAGAGTGGGACTAGCTTTAGAGACCCAGTACTTC.

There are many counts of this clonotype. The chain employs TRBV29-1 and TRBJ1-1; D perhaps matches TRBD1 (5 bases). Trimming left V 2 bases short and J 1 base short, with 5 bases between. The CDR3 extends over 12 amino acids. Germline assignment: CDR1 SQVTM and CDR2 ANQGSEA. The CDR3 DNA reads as TGCAGCGTTGAAAGGGGGAACACTGAAGCTTTCTTT. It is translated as CSVERGNTEAFF. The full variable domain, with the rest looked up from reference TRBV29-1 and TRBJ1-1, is SAVISQKPSRDICQRGTSLTIQCQVDSQVTMMFWYRQQPGQSLTLIATANQGSEATYESGFVIDKFPISRPNLTFSTLTVSNMSPEDSSIYLCSVERGNTEAFFGQGTRLTVV.

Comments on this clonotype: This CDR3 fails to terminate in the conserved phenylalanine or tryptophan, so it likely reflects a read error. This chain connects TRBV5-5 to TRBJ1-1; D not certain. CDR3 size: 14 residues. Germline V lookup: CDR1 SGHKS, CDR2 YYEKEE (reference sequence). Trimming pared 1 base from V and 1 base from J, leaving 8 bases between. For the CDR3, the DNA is TGTGCCAGCAGCTTGATTACACAGAACACTGAAGCTTTCTCT. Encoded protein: CASSLITQNTEAFS.

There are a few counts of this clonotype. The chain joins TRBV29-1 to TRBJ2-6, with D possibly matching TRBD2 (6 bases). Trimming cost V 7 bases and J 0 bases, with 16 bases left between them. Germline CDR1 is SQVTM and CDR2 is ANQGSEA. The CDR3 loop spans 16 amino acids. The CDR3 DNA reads TGCAGCGCTTCAGGAGGGGCCTACTCTGGGGCCAACGTCCTGACTTTC. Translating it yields CSASGGAYSGANVLTF.

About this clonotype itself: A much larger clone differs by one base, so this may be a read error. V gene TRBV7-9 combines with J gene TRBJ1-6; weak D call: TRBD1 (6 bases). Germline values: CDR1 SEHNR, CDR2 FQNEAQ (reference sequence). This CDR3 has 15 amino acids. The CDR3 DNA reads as TGTGTCAGCAGCTTATTACAGGGCTATAATTCACCCCTCCACTTT. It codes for CVSSLLQGYNSPLHF.